A single sample is the source of the 20 T cell receptor beta chains below, sequenced in a study of PD-1 blockade in classical Hodgkin lymphoma (dated by TCRdb to about 2020). The library was obtained by the immunoSEQ multiplex PCR assay. TCRdb carries this immuneACCESS record with in-frame sequences only. Its versions omit some clonotypes, under half of them owing to an unresolved V gene in the studies checked, with the rest unexplained. The sample table holds about 60,000 clones, of which approximately 92% were seen once. Around 8% of the sample lies in the top ten. The time point label, as the study defines it: cycle 4 day 1 (C4D1), after 5 to 7 weeks of nivolumab. Relapse after autologous stem cell transplantation had occurred in all trial patients, and cohorts A, B and C were distinguished by prior brentuximab vedotin exposure. The specimen comprised peripheral blood mononuclear cells (PBMCs), sampled before the fourth cycle of nivolumab. The receptors derive from a human donor with classical Hodgkin lymphoma.

The chain carries TRBV2 and TRBJ2-3, with 9 bases lining up with TRBD2. Looked up from germline, CDR1 is SNHLY and CDR2 is FYNNEI. The trim removed 10 bases at V and 2 bases at J, leaving 16 bases unmatched. The CDR3 runs to 17 residues. The CDR3 is CATRRGGANLHTDTQYF. The CDR3 DNA reads as TGTGCCACCAGGCGCGGGGGGGCCAATCTACACACAGATACGCAGTATTTT.

By frequency in the sample, this clone is medium-sized. The V and J genes are TRBV19 and TRBJ2-2; 7 bases are shared with TRBD2. Germline CDR1 LNHDA, CDR2 SQIVND (reference sequence). Trimming cost V 7 bases and J 4 bases; bases outside gene matches: 6. This CDR3 comprises 14 residues. The CDR3 reads CASKAGEVTGELFF. In DNA form, the CDR3 reads TGTGCCAGTAAGGCGGGGGAGGTCACCGGGGAGCTGTTTTTT.

This clone was found a few times. The junction differs from germline at one of its ends, possibly a read error. This rearrangement joins TRBV7-7 to TRBJ2-2; D is unclear. Germline V gives CDR1 SSHAT, CDR2 FNYEAQ (reference sequence). The CDR3 totals 16 residues. The chain's CDR3 is CASSESWASNTGELFF. The CDR3 region has the DNA TGTGCTAGCAGTGAAAGCTGGGCCTCGAACACCGGGGAGCTGTTTTTT.

This clone was observed a single time. The J gene is TRBJ2-7, the V gene TRBV7-6; possibly TRBD2 for D (5 bases). This CDR3 spans 12 amino acids. Trimming pared 3 bases from V and 7 bases from J, leaving 10 bases between. The V gene's germline CDR1 is SGHVS and CDR2 FNYEAQ. DNA for the CDR3: TGTGCCAGCAGCTTGGCGGGCCGGGAGCAGTACTTC. Its translation is CASSLAGREQYF.

The rearrangement joins TRBV9 to TRBJ2-7, with D unclear. Trimming shortened V by 0 bases and J by 3 bases, and 13 bases separated the two germline ends. Germline-derived CDR1 and CDR2 are SGDLS and YYNGEE. The CDR3 has 15 residues. The CDR3 nucleotides are TGTGCCAGCAGCGTAGATTCCGATCCAAGCTACGAGCAGTACTTC. This encodes CASSVDSDPSYEQYF. The variable domain in full, completed from reference TRBV9 and TRBJ2-7, reads DSGVTQTPKHLITATGQRVTLRCSPRSGDLSVYWYQQSLDQGLQFLIQYYNGEERAKGNILERFSAQQFPDLHSELNLSSLELGDSALYFCASSVDSDPSYEQYFGPGTRLTVT.

This clone was observed once. This rearrangement joins TRBV7-2 to TRBJ2-5; 10 bases match TRBD1. The length of the CDR3 is 15 residues. Germline V gene sequence: CDR1 SGHTA, CDR2 FQGNSA. Trimming cost V 4 bases and J 5 bases; bases outside gene matches: 7. CDR3 bases: TGTGCCAGCAGCTCCCCCGGGACAGGGGAGGAGACCCAGTACTTC. Its translation: CASSSPGTGEETQYF.

This chain uses TRBV12-5 with TRBJ1-2; D unclear. Between the trimmed V and J ends, which lost 7 bases and 2 bases, there was a span of 8 bases. The CDR3 covers 12 residues. Germline lookup yields CDR1 LGHNT and CDR2 FRNRAP. The DNA of the CDR3 is TGTGCTAGTGCCGCGGCCAACTATGGCTACACCTTC. This gives the protein CASAAANYGYTF.

This chain links TRBV2 with TRBJ2-7; D is ambiguous. The germline V and J ends were trimmed by 1 base and 0 bases, with 4 bases remaining between them. CDR1 and CDR2 from the germline V gene are SNHLY and FYNNEI. This CDR3 is 13 amino acids long. CDR3 amino acids: CASSEVGSYEQYF. The CDR3 coding sequence is TGTGCCAGCAGTGAAGTTGGCTCCTACGAGCAGTACTTC.

The chain has TRBV7-2 and TRBJ2-1; D is undetermined. CDR1 is SGHTA, CDR2 FQGNSA, per germline. The length of the CDR3 is 17 residues. Trimming cost V 3 bases and J 0 bases, with 15 bases left between them. As DNA, the CDR3 is TGTGCCAGCAGCTTCCGGTCGGGCGGAAGCTCCTACAATGAGCAGTTCTTC. Encoded protein: CASSFRSGGSSYNEQFF.

The CDR3 region has the DNA TGTGCCAGCAGCGTCCTAATGGACAGTGCCCTGGGAGAGACCCAGTACTTC. It yields the protein CASSVLMDSALGETQYF. The chain uses TRBV9 and TRBJ2-5; a possible D gene is TRBD1 (6 bases). Deletions cut 2 bases from V and 4 bases from J, with 21 bases between. Germline CDR1 reads SGDLS; CDR2 reads YYNGEE. The CDR3 is 17 amino acids.

The chain is built from TRBV18 and TRBJ2-7, with D perhaps matching TRBD1 (5 bases). CDR1 and CDR2 (germline): KGHSH, LQKENI. The ends were cut back, 3 bases at V and 3 bases at J, with 15 bases in the middle. The CDR3 totals 15 residues. The CDR3 DNA reads as TGTGCCAGCTCACCGGGTATACAGGAACTCTACGAGCAGTACTTC. It specifies CASSPGIQELYEQYF.

The chain's CDR3 is CASSLGVGGTNEKLFF. In DNA form, the CDR3 reads TGTGCCAGCAGCTTAGGGGTGGGAGGAACTAATGAAAAACTGTTTTTT. The chain is built from TRBV7-9 and TRBJ1-4; no clear D gene. Between the trimmed V and J ends, which lost 1 base and 1 base, there was a span of 10 bases. The germline CDR1 and CDR2 sequences are SEHNR and FQNEAQ (reference sequence). CDR3 length: 16 residues.

The chain uses TRBV28 and TRBJ2-1; no firm D call. The CDR3 loop spans 11 amino acids. Germline V CDR1 and CDR2: MDHEN, SYDVKM. Trimming removed 1 base from V and 9 bases from J, with 4 bases in between. This CDR3 is CASSLSVEQFF. CDR3 sequence (DNA): TGTGCCAGCAGTTTATCGGTTGAGCAGTTCTTC.

V usage is TRBV20-1 and J usage is TRBJ1-1; D ambiguous. Trimming shortened V by 2 bases and J by 7 bases, and 5 bases separated the two germline ends. Germline V lookup: CDR1 DFQATT, CDR2 SNEGSKA (reference sequence). This CDR3 region has 10 residues. CDR3: CSARQIEAFF. The CDR3 coding sequence is TGCAGTGCTAGACAGATTGAAGCTTTCTTT.

The rearrangement uses TRBV25-1 and TRBJ2-2, with TRBD1 matching over 9 bases. V dropped 6 bases and J dropped 7; count of bases not matched to a gene: 9. The germline gives CDR1 MGHDK, CDR2 SYGVNS. This CDR3 spans 15 amino acids. For the CDR3, the DNA is TGTGCCAGCAGCACCGGGACAGGGATTGTCGGGGAGCTGTTTTTT. It yields the protein CASSTGTGIVGELFF.

The chain has TRBV28 and TRBJ1-5; 10 bases are shared with TRBD1. The V gene end was trimmed by 6 bases and the J gene end by 5 bases; junction bases not matched to a gene: 13. This CDR3 contains 17 residues. Germline V CDR1 and CDR2: MDHEN, SYDVKM. The CDR3: CASSRQGASLIYQPQHF. The CDR3 DNA is TGTGCCAGCAGCAGACAGGGGGCTTCTTTAATTTATCAGCCCCAGCATTTT. Combining the CDR3 with reference TRBV28 and TRBJ1-5 gives the whole variable domain DVKVTQSSRYLVKRTGEKVFLECVQDMDHENMFWYRQDPGLGLRLIYFSYDVKMKEKGDIPEGYSVSREKKERFSLILESASTNQTSMYLCASSRQGASLIYQPQHFGDGTRLSIL.

This clone was found a few times. V and J are TRBV10-1 and TRBJ2-1; 12 nucleotides line up with TRBD2. The CDR3 contains 14 residues. CDR1 is WNHNN, CDR2 SYGVQD, per germline (reference sequence). V shed 4 bases and J 8 bases; nucleotides not matched to a gene: 3. CDR3 region: CASSARLAGDEQFF. CDR3 DNA: TGCGCCAGCAGTGCCAGACTAGCGGGAGATGAGCAGTTCTTC.

The chain combines TRBV7-9 with TRBJ2-7, with 9 bases matching TRBD1. CDR3 length equals 14 residues. In germline, CDR1 is SEHNR, CDR2 FQNEAQ (reference sequence). The ends lost 3 bases at V and 5 bases at J; junction bases unmatched: 5. The CDR3: CASSFRDRGDEQYF. The DNA of the CDR3 is TGTGCCAGCAGCTTTCGTGACAGGGGGGACGAGCAGTACTTC.

The chain employs TRBV6-5 and TRBJ2-1, with D tentatively TRBD1 (5 bases). CDR1 is MNHEY, CDR2 SVGAGI, per germline. The CDR3 covers 15 residues. Trimming pared 3 bases from V and 3 bases from J, leaving 12 bases between. CDR3 region: CASSYPDISYNEQFF. The CDR3 DNA reads TGTGCCAGCAGTTATCCGGACATTAGCTACAATGAGCAGTTCTTC.

Notes on this clone: One junction end disagrees with the germline gene, perhaps due to a read error. The V gene is TRBV27, the J gene TRBJ2-7; 7 bases are shared with TRBD1. This CDR3 contains 13 residues. Per the germline V gene, CDR1 is MNHEY and CDR2 is SMNVEV (reference sequence). The chain's CDR3 is CASSRTGAYGQYF. The CDR3 DNA reads TGTGCCAGCAGCAGGACAGGAGCCTACGGGCAGTACTTC.